The present T cell receptor beta chain was sequenced within a study of blood T cell repertoires in COVID-19 (dated by TCRdb to the early 2020s). For the wider study: Samples covering the acute and convalescent phases of COVID-19 were provided by collaborators in the United States, Italy and Spain. The material from the prospective study consisted of cDNA or gDNA derived from T cells, B-cell-depleted T cells, or PBMCs. Deeply sampled blood TCRbeta repertoires from subjects exposed to, actively infected with, or recovered from COVID-19 were included in the dataset. The repertoires were made available in a free public database intended to serve as a resource for research on the immune response to SARS-CoV-2. The samples were drawn from two sources: the first 160 participants of the ongoing ImmuneRACE study, and fewer than 1,500 subjects contributed by 6 global collaborators. The sample metadata nearly always contained a de-identified subject ID, COVID-19 status, age in years and sex. Where available, HLA class I and class II types were taken from metadata supplied by the sample provider and were not determined by assay-based typing. What the work shows at the level of the full study, not this receptor alone: How much clinical and demographic metadata was included differed by source and by participant, and the metadata was provided uncurated.

Inclusive of the bounding cysteine and phenylalanine, the CDR3 is 17 residues long. This entry keeps only the CDR3 DNA: 51 bases, framed from base 1. Here V drops 3 bases and J drops 7 bases, and the junction holds 8 bases not matched to any gene. As encoded in the germline V gene, CDR1 is MDHEN while CDR2 is SYDVKM. TCRbeta CDR3 regions were amplified from genomic DNA using the immunoSEQ Assay, a bias-controlled multiplex PCR. Under the source paper's analysis protocol: The number of nucleated cells in each sample was estimated by amplification of reference gene primers within the assay. To quantify the absolute abundance of each unique TCRbeta CDR3 rearrangement, sequence reads were collapsed and filtered. For each sample, productive Simpson clonality was calculated as the square root of Simpson's diversity index over productive rearrangements. Sourced from immuneACCESS, this table was stored by TCRdb with only in-frame sequences that have V and J called. A share of the clones is absent; for the studies checked, an unresolved V gene accounts for under half, and the remainder has no known explanation. V and J calls and clone size are copied from that table; D and trimming were computed from the DNA. For this sample there are about 24,000 clones; about nine tenths appear just once. 12% of the sample rests with the top ten.

Regarding this clone: Its recognized antigen is unknown. The record has no base qualities; no much larger clone is one base away.

Each collaborating institution followed its own protocols to collect whole blood in K2EDTA tubes. For TCRbeta analysis, collaborators shipped samples in one of three forms: frozen whole blood, isolated PBMCs, or DNA extracted from either of those sample types. This TCR derives from a woman of 80 years or more with active or convalescent COVID-19. This chain joins TRBV28 to TRBJ2-1; 14 central nucleotides agree with TRBD2. The specimen was peripheral blood. In nucleotides, the sequence is TGTGCCAGCAGTTTCGAAGGGACTAGCGGGAGTTTAAATGAGCAGTTCTTC. This yields the protein CASSFEGTSGSLNEQFF.